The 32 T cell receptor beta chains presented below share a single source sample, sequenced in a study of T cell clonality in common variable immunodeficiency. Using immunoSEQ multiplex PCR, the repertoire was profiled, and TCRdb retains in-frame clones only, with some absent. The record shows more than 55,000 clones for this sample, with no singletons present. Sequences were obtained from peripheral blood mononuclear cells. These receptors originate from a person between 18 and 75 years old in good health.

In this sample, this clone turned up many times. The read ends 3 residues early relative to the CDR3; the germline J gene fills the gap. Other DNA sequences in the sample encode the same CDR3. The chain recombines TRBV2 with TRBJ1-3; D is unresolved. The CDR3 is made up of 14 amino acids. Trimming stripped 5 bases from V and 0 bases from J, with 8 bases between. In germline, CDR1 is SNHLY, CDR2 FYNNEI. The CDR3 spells CASSPAGSGNTIYF. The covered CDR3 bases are TGTGCCAGCAGTCCAGCGGGCTCTGGAAACACC.

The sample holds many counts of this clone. Incomplete CDR3 DNA: TGTGCCAGCAGCTTCACCACGACAGGGTCCTATGGC. Translating gives CASSFTTTGSYG. The entire CDR3 is CASSFTTTGSYGYTF. The gene calls are TRBV7-9 and TRBJ1-2; 7 nucleotides line up with TRBD1. The read gets to within 3 residues of the CDR3 end, and the germline J gene fills in the rest. The CDR3 is 15 residues long. With V trimmed by 3 bases and J by 4 bases, 8 bases remained unmatched. Germline CDR1 is SEHNR and CDR2 is FQNEAQ (reference sequence).

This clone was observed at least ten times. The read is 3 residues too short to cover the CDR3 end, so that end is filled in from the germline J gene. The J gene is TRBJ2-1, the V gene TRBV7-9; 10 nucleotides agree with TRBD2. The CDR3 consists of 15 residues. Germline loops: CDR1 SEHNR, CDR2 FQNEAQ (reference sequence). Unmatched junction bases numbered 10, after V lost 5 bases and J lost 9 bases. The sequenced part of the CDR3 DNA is TGTGCCAGCAGCCCCCTCAGCGGGGGGGGAATTGAG. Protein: CASSPLSGGGIE. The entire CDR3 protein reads CASSPLSGGGIEQFF.

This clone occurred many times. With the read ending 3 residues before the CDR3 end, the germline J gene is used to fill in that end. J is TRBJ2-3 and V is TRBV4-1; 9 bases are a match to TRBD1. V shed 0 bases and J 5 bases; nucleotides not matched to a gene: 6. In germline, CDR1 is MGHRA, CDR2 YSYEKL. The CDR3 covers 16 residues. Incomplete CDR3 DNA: TGCGCCAGCAGCCAAGAGGGACAGGGAACCGGAGATACG. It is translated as CASSQEGQGTGDT. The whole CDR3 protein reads CASSQEGQGTGDTQYF.

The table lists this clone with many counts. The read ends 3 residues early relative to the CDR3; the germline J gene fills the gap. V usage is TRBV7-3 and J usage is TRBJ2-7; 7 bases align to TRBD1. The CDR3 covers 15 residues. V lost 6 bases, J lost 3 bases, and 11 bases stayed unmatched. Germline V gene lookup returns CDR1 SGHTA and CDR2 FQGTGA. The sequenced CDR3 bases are TGTGCCAGCAGTCGTACCGGGACAGAAATCTACGAG. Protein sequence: CASSRTGTEIYE. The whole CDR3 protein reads CASSRTGTEIYEQYF.

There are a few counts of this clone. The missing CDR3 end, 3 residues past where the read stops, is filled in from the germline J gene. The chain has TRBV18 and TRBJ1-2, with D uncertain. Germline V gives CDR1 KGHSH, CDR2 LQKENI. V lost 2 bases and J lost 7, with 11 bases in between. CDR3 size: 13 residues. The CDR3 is CASSPDAAGGYTF. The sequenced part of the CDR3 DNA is TGTGCCAGCTCACCAGATGCAGCGGGTGGC.

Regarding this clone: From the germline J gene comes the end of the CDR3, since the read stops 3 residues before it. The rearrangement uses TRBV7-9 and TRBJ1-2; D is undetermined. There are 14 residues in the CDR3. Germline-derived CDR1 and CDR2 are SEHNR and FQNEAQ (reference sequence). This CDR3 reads CASSASGRHNDYTF. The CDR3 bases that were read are TGTGCCAGCAGCGCAAGCGGGAGACACAATGAC.

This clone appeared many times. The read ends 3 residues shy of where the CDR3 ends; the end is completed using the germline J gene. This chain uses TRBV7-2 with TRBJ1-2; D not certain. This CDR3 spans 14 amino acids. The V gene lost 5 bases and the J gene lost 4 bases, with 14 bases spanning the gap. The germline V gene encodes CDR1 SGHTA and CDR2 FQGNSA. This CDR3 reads CASSPEVPLYGYTF. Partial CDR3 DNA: TGTGCCAGCAGCCCTGAGGTTCCTCTCTATGGC. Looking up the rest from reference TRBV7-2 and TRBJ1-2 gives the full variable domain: GAGVSQSPSNKVTEKGKDVELRCDPISGHTALYWYRQSLGQGLEFLIYFQGNSAPDKSGLPSDRFSAERTGGSVSTLTIQRTQQEDSAVYLCASSPEVPLYGYTFGSGTRLTVV.

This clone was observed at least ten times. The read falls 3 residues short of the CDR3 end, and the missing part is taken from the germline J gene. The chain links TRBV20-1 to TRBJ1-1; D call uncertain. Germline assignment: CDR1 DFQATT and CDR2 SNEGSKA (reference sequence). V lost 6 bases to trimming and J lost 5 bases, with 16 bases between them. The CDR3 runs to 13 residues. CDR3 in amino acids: CSAGRRSSTEAFF. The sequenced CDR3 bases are TGCAGTGCGGGCAGGCGAAGTAGTACTGAA.

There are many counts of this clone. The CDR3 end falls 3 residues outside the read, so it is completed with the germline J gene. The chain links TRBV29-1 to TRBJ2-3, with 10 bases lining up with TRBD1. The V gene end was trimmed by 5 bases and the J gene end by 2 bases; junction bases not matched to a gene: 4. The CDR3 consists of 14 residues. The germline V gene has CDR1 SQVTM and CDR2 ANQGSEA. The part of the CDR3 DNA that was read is TGCAGCGTTTCGACAGGGGGCCCCACAGATACG. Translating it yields CSVSTGGPTDT. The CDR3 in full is CSVSTGGPTDTQYF.

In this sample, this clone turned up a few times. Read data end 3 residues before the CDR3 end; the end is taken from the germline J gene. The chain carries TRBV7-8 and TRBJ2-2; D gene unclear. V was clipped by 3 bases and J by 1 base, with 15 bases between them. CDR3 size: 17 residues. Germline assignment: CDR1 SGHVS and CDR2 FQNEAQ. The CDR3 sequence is CASSFSSFTLNTGELFF. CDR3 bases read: TGTGCCAGCAGCTTCTCTTCCTTTACATTGAACACCGGGGAG.

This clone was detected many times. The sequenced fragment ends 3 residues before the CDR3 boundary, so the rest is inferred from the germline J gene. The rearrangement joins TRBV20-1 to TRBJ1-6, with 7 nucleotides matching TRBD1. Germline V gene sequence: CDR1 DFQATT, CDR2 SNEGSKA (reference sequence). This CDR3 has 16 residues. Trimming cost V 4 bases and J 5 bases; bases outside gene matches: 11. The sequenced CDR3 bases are TGCAGTGCTATCTCGCCGCCGGGACAGAATAATTCACCC. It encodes CSAISPPGQNNSP. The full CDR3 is CSAISPPGQNNSPLHF.

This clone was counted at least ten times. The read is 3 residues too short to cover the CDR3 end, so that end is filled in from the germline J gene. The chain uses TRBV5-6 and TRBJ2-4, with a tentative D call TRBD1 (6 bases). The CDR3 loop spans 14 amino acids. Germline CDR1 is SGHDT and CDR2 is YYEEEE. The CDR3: CASSATGLAHGQYF. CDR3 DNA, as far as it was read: TGTGCCAGCAGCGCGACAGGTCTTGCTCATGGT.

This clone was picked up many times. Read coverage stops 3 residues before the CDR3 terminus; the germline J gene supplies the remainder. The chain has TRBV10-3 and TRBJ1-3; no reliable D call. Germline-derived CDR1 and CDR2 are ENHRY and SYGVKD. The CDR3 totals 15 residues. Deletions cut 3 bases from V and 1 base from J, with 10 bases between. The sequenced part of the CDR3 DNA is TGTGCCATCAGTGATACGGTGAAATCTGGAAACACC. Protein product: CAISDTVKSGNT. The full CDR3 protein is CAISDTVKSGNTIYF.

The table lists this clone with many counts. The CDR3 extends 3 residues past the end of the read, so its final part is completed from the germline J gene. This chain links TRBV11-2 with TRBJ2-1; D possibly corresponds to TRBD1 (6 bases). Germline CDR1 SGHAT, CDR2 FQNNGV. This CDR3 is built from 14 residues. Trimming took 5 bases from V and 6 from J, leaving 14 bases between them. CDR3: CASSRDRFGNEQFF. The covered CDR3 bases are TGTGCCAGCAGCCGTGACAGGTTCGGCAATGAG. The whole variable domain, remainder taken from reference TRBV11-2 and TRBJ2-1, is EAGVAQSPRYKIIEKRQSVAFWCNPISGHATLYWYQQILGQGPKLLIQFQNNGVVDDSQLPKDRFSAERLKGVDSTLKIQPAKLEDSAVYLCASSRDRFGNEQFFGPGTRLTVL.

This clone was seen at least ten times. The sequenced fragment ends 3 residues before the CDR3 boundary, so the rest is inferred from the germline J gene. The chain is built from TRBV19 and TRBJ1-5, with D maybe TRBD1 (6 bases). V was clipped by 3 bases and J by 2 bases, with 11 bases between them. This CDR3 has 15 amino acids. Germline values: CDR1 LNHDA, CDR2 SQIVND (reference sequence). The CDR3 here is CASSMGTYGNQPQHF. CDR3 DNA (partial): TGTGCCAGTAGTATGGGGACATATGGCAATCAGCCC.

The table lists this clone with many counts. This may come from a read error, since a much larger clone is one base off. The DNA read from the CDR3 is TGTGCCAGCAGCCCTCGACAGGGATTACGAGATACG. This translates into CASSPRQGLRDT. The entire CDR3 is CASSPRQGLRDTQYF. This rearrangement joins TRBV5-4 to TRBJ2-3; 7 bases align to TRBD1. The read halts 3 residues ahead of the CDR3 end, with the missing end drawn from the germline J gene. V lost 4 bases, J lost 5 bases, and 10 bases stayed unmatched. Germline assignment: CDR1 SGHNT and CDR2 YYREEE (reference sequence). The CDR3 consists of 15 residues.

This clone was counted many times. The CDR3 reads CASSHIAGAEETQYF. CDR3 DNA (partial): TGCGCCAGCAGCCACATAGCGGGAGCAGAAGAGACC. V usage is TRBV4-1 and J usage is TRBJ2-5, with 9 bases that match TRBD2. The CDR3 end is not reached by the read, which stops 3 residues before it; the germline J gene fills it in. CDR3 length equals 15 residues. V shed 3 bases and J 3 bases; nucleotides not matched to a gene: 5. Per germline, CDR1 MGHRA and CDR2 YSYEKL.

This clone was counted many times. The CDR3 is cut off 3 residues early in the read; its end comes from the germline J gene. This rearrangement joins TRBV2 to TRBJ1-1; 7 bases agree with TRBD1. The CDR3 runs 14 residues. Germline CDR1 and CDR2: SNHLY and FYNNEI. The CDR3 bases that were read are TGTGCCAGCAGTGAAAAGAGGGGGCAGGTACAA. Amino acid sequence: CASSEKRGQVQ. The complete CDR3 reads CASSEKRGQVQAFF.

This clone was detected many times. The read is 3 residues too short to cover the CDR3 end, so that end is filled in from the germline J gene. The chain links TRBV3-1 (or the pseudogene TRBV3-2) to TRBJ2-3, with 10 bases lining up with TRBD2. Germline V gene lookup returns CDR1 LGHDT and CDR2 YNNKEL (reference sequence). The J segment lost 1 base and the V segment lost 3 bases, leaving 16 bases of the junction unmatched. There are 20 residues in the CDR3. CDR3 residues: CASSHPWLAGALYGTDTQYF. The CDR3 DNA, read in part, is TGTGCCAGCAGCCACCCTTGGCTAGCGGGGGCCCTATATGGCACAGATACG.

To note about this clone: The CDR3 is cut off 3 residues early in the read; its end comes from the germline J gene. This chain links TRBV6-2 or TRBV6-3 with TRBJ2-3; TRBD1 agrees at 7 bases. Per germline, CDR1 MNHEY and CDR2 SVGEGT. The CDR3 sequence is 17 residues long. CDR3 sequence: CASSTGQAEYSNQPQYF. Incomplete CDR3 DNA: TGTGCCAGCAGTACCGGACAGGCGGAATATAGCAATCAGCCG.

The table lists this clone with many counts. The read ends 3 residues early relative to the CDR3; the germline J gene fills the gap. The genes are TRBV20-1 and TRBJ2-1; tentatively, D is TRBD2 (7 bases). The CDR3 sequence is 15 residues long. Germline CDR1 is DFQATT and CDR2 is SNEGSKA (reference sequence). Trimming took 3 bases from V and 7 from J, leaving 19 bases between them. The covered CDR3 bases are TGCAGTGCTAGGGGGGGGCTAGGGTTTAGGAATGAG. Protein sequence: CSARGGLGFRNE. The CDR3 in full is CSARGGLGFRNEQFF.

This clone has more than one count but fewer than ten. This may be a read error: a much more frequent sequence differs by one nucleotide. CDR3 sequence: CARSVVTANEKLFF. Incomplete CDR3 DNA: TGTGCCCGGAGTGTCGTGACAGCTAATGAAAAA. The V and J genes are TRBV30 and TRBJ1-4; TRBD1 might be the D (5 bases). The read halts 3 residues ahead of the CDR3 end, with the missing end drawn from the germline J gene. Germline V CDR1 and CDR2: GTSNPN, SVGIG (reference sequence). The CDR3 has 14 amino acids.

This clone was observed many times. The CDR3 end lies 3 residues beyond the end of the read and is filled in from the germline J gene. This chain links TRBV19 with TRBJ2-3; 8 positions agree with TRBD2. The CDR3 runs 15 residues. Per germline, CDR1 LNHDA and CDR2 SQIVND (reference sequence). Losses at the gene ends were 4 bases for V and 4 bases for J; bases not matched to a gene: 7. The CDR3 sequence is CASSTPGTRPDTQYF. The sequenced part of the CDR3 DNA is TGTGCCAGTAGTACTCCCGGGACTAGGCCAGATACG. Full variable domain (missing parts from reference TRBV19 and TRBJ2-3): DGGITQSPKYLFRKEGQNVTLSCEQNLNHDAMYWYRQDPGQGLRLIYYSQIVNDFQKGDIAEGYSVSREKKESFPLTVTSAQKNPTAFYLCASSTPGTRPDTQYFGPGTRLTVL.

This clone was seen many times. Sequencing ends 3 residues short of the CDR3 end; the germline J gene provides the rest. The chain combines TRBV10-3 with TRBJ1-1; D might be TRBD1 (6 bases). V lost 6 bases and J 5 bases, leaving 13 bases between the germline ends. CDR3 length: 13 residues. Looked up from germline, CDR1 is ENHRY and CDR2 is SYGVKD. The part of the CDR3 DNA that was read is TGTGCCATCAGGAAGGAGGGGGGGACTGAA. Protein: CAIRKEGGTE. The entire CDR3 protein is CAIRKEGGTEAFF.

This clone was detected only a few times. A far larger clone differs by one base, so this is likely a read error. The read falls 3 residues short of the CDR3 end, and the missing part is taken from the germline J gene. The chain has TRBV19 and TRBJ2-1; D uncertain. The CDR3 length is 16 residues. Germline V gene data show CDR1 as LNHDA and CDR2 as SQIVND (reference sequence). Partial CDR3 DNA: TGTGCCACTAGTATGGTTTTCAGGCAGGCCTACAATGAG. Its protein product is CATSMVFRQAYNE. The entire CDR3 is CATSMVFRQAYNEQFF.

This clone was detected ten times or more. CDR3 sequence: CASSPGTGDTGELFF. Incomplete CDR3 DNA: TGTGCCAGTAGTCCCGGGACAGGGGACACCGGGGAG. J is TRBJ2-2 and V is TRBV19; 10 nucleotides line up with TRBD1. The read halts 3 residues ahead of the CDR3 end, with the missing end drawn from the germline J gene. J gave up 3 bases and V 5 bases, and 3 bases lay outside the gene matches. CDR1 is LNHDA, CDR2 SQIVND, per germline (reference sequence). CDR3 length equals 15 residues.

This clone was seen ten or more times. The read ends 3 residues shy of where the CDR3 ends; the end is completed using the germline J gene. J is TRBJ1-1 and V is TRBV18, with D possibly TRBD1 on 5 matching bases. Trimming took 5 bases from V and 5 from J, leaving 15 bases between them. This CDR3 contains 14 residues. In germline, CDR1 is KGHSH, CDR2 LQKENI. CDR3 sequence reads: CASSSTVAVTEAFF. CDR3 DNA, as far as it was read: TGTGCCAGCTCATCGACAGTGGCAGTTACTGAA.

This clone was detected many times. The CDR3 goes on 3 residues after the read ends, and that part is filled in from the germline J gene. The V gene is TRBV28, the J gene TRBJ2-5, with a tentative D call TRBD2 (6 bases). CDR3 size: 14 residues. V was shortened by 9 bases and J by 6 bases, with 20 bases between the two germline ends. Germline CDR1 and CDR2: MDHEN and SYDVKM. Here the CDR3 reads CASERALTEKTQYF. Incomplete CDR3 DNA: TGTGCCAGTGAGCGGGCGCTAACAGAAAAGACC.

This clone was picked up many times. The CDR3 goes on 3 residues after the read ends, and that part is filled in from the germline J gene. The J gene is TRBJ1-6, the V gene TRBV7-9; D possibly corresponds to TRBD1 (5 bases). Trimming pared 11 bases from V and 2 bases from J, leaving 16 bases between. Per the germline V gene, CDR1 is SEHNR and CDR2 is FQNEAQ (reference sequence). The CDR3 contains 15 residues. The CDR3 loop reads CAAGGEGAYNSPLHF. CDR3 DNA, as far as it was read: TGTGCCGCTGGAGGGGAAGGGGCCTATAATTCACCC.

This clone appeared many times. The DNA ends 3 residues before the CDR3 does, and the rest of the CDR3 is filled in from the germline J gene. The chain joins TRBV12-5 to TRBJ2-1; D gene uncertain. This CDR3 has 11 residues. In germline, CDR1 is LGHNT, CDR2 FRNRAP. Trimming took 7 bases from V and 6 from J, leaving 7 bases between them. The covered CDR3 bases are TGTGCTAGTGCCCAGTTCAATGAG. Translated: CASAQFNE. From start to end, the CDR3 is CASAQFNEQFF.

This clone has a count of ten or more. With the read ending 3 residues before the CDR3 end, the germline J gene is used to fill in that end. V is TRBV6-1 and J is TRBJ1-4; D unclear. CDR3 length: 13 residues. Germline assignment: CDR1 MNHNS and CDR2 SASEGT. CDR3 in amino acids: CASSESKGHELFF. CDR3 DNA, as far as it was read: TGTGCCAGCAGTGAAAGTAAGGGTCACGAA.